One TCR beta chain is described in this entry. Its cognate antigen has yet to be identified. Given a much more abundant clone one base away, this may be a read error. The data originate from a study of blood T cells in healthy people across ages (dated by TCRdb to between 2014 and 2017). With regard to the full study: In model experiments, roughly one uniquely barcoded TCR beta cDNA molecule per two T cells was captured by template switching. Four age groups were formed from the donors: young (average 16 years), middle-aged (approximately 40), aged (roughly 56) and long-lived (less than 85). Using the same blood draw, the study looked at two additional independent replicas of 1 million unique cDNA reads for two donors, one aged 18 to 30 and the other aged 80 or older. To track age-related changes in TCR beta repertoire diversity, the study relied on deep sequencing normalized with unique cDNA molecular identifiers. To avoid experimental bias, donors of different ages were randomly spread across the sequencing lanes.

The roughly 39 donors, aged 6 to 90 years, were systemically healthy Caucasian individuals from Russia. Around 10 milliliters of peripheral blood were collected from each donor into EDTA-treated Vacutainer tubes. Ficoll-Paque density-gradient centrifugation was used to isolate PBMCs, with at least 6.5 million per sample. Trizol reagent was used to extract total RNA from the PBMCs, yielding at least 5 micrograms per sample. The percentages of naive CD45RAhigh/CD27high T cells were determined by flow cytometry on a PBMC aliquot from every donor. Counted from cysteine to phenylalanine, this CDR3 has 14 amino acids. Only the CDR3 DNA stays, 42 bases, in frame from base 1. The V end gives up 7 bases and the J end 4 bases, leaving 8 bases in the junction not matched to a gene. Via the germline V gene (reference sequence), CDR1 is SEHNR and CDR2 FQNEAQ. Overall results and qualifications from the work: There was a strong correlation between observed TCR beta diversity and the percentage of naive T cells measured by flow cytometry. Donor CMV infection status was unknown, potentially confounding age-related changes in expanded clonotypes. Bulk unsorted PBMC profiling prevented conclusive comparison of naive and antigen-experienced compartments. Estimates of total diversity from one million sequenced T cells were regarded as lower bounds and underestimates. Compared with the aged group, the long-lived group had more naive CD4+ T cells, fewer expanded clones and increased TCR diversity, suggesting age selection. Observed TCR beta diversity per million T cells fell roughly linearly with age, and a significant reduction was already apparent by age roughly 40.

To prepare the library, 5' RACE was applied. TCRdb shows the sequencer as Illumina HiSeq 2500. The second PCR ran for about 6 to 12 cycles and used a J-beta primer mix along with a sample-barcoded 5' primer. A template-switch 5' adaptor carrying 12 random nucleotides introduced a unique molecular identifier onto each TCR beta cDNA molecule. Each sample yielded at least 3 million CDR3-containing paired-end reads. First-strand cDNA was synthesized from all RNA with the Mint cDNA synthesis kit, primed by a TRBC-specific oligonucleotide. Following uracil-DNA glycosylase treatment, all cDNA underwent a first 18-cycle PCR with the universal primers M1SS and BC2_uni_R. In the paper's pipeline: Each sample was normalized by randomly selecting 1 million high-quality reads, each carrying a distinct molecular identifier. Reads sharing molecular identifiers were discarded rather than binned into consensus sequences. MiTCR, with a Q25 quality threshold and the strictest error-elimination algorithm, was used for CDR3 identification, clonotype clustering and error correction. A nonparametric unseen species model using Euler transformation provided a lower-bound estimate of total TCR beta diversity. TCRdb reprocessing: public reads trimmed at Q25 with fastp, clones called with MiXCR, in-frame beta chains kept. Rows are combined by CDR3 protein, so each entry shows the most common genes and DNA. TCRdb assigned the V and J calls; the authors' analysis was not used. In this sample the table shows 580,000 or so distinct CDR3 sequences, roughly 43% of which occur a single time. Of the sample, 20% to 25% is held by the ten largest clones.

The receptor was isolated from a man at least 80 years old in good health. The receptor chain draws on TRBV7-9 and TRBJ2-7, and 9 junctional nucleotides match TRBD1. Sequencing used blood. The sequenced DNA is TGTGCCAGCAACCGGGACAGGGTCCTTTACGAGCAGTACTTC. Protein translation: CASNRDRVLYEQYF.